This is a list of T cell receptor beta chains from one sample in a study of blood T cell repertoires in COVID-19. Here immunoSEQ multiplex PCR was the method, and the copy in TCRdb shows in-frame clones only, minus some. This sample yields roughly 250,000 clones, of which around 82% are seen a single time; 8% to 9.5% belongs to the top ten. The sequenced sample consisted of peripheral blood. The source is a human donor in a cohort sampled during active COVID-19. Both conserved end residues are part of each CDR3. D genes are given only for firm matches. Some rows mark clone size as missing; the rest say once, few, many or name a class of expanded clone.

d_gene,j_gene,abundance,v_gene,CDR3aa,CDR3nt
.,TRBJ1-4,.,TRBV27,CASSLFPATNEKLFF,TGTGCCAGCAGTTTATTTCCTGCAACTAATGAAAAACTGTTTTTT
TRBD2,TRBJ2-1,.,TRBV9,CASSVVPSGTGEQFF,TGTGCCAGCAGCGTAGTGCCCAGCGGGACCGGTGAGCAGTTCTTC
TRBD1,TRBJ1-1,.,TRBV3-1/TRBV3-2,CASSQGPGTGSAFF,TGTGCCAGCAGCCAAGGCCCCGGGACAGGGTCAGCTTTCTTT
.,TRBJ1-6,.,TRBV27,CASSYLARVNSPLHF,TGTGCCAGCAGCTACCTCGCCAGGGTGAATTCACCCCTCCACTTT
.,TRBJ1-3,.,TRBV5-6,CASSLGQVAGVGNTIYF,TGTGCCAGCAGCTTGGGACAGGTCGCGGGAGTCGGAAACACCATATATTTT
TRBD2,TRBJ2-3,.,TRBV5-4,CASSWGLAGGRDTQYF,TGTGCCAGCAGCTGGGGACTAGCGGGAGGGCGAGATACGCAGTATTTT
TRBD2,TRBJ2-1,.,TRBV7-9,CASSLVASGGRGEQFF,TGTGCCAGCAGCTTAGTCGCTAGCGGGGGGAGAGGTGAGCAGTTCTTC
.,TRBJ2-7,once,TRBV7-2,CASSLVLLVGDEQYF,TGTGCCAGCAGCTTAGTTCTACTGGTAGGGGACGAGCAGTACTTC
.,TRBJ2-7,.,TRBV28,CASSRFGRGRNEQYF,TGTGCCAGCAGTCGATTCGGCAGGGGGAGGAACGAGCAGTACTTC
.,TRBJ1-5,.,TRBV18,CASSPTEVNQPQHF,TGTGCCAGCTCACCGACTGAAGTCAATCAGCCCCAGCATTTT
TRBD2,TRBJ2-2,.,TRBV4-1,CASSLHRLAGSNTGELFF,TGCGCCAGCAGCCTACATAGACTAGCGGGATCGAACACCGGGGAGCTGTTTTTT
.,TRBJ1-5,.,TRBV28,CASSRGGILSNQPQHF,TGTGCCAGCAGTCGAGGAGGGATTTTGAGCAATCAGCCCCAGCATTTT
.,TRBJ2-4,.,TRBV3-1/TRBV3-2,CASSQGGDFKNIQYF,TGTGCCAGCAGCCAAGGGGGGGATTTCAAAAACATTCAGTACTTC
.,TRBJ1-2,.,TRBV2,CASNKNTQDGYTF,TGTGCCAGCAACAAGAACACCCAGGATGGCTACACCTTC
TRBD1,TRBJ1-1,.,TRBV5-4,CASKGRTGVTEAFF,TGTGCCAGCAAGGGAAGGACAGGGGTCACTGAAGCTTTCTTT
TRBD1,TRBJ1-6,.,TRBV5-8,CASSLWDRGRYSPLHF,TGTGCCAGCAGCTTATGGGACAGGGGGAGATATTCACCCCTCCACTTT
.,TRBJ1-1,.,TRBV6-5,CARRDRVPEAFF,TGTGCCAGGCGGGACCGAGTCCCTGAAGCTTTCTTT
.,TRBJ1-3,once,TRBV28,CASSRTGSPGNTIYF,TGTGCCAGCAGCCGAACAGGGTCGCCTGGAAACACCATATATTTT
TRBD1,TRBJ2-5,.,TRBV5-1,CASSPIMGQGQETQYF,TGCGCCAGCAGCCCCATAATGGGACAGGGGCAAGAGACCCAGTACTTC
TRBD2,TRBJ2-2,.,TRBV11-2,CASSYGLAGVVGELFF,TGTGCCAGCAGCTACGGACTAGCGGGGGTGGTCGGGGAGCTGTTTTTT
.,TRBJ2-5,.,TRBV9,CASSEGPTGGTQYF,TGTGCCAGCAGCGAGGGCCCCACCGGGGGGACCCAGTACTTC
TRBD1,TRBJ1-1,.,TRBV9,CASSLGQGEAFF,TGTGCCAGCAGCCTAGGACAGGGAGAAGCTTTCTTT
TRBD2,TRBJ2-3,.,TRBV5-5,CASSLLGGSSSDTQYF,TGTGCCAGCAGCTTGCTAGGCGGGAGTTCATCAGATACGCAGTATTTT